This TCR beta chain was sequenced for a study of T cells in Graves' hyperthyroidism and ophthalmopathy. The authors took PBMCs from roughly 9.5 ml fresh peripheral blood. Authors of the study amplified TCR beta CDR3 regions from RNA transcripts. First-round RT-PCR of the TCR CDR3 relied on the HTBI primer set. TCRdb itself ran the multiplex PCR reads through MiXCR, one entry per CDR3 protein. This table has about 520,000 distinct CDR3 sequences, 20% appearing once. Germline values: CDR1 DFQATT, CDR2 SNEGSKA (reference sequence). The CDR3 loop spans 12 amino acids. Trimming removed 3 bases from V and 0 bases from J, with 5 bases in between. Whole-study findings and limits: Also found in blood were most expanded thyroid clonotypes above 0.001.

Details on this clonotype: Its antigen is not identified.

V and J are TRBV20-1 and TRBJ1-1; D ambiguous. The origin of this receptor is a man between 18 and 35 years old with Graves' hyperthyroidism. Sequenced sample: blood. The CDR3 nucleotides read TGCAGTGCTAGGAGGATGAACACTGAAGCTTTCTTT. Translated: CSARRMNTEAFF.